This T cell receptor (beta chain) was retrieved from a study of beta chain features in type 1 diabetes. The authors reverse transcribed all of the isolated RNA, so sequencing captured expressed TCRB transcripts. Approximately 3.5 million reads was the average for naive, central memory and regulatory T cell samples. The table came from immunoSEQ multiplex PCR; TCRdb's copy has only in-frame clones and leaves some out. The data contain about 740,000 clones, roughly 12% of them singletons. Every donor had blood drawn once into heparin, approximately 0.11 L on average. Turning to this clone: Its target is not known.

Study observations and caveats: A greater similarity of naive, central memory and Treg TCRB repertoires was seen among patients than among healthy donors. Shortening of TCRB CDR3s, moderate but significant, appeared in all four CD4+ subsets of Type 1 diabetes patients.

The CDR3 has 16 residues. CDR1 and CDR2 (germline): MGHRA, YSYEKL. V was shortened by 1 base and J by 1 base, with 12 bases between the two germline ends. J is TRBJ2-3 and V is TRBV4-1, with D possibly TRBD1 on 5 matching bases. The TCR comes from a man aged 18 to 30 with type 1 diabetes. Sequencing was carried out using naive CD4+ T cells from blood. CDR3 sequence: CASSQARQPRTDTQYF. The DNA for the CDR3 is TGCGCCAGCAGCCAAGCTAGACAGCCCCGCACAGATACGCAGTATTTT.